The present TCR beta chain was sequenced within a study of shared clonotypes between healthy human individuals. The germline gives CDR1 ENHRY, CDR2 SYGVKD. V was clipped by 5 bases and J by 0 bases; unmatched bases: 6. The CDR3 covers 15 residues. Turning to this clone: Other DNA sequences in this sample translate to the same CDR3.

Researchers ran the assay at a deep level. Sequenced by immunoSEQ multiplex PCR; TCRdb stores in-frame clones only, minus some. The profile shows about 490,000 clones, around 78% of them singletons. The specimen sequenced was PBMCs. The rearrangement joins TRBV10-3 to TRBJ2-7; 8 bases fit TRBD1. The sequence was collected from a middle-aged woman in good health. Some clones in this sample may be carry-over from other donors' samples. CDR3: CAISSGTGPSYEQYF. CDR3 in DNA: TGTGCCATCAGTTCCGGGACAGGACCCTCCTACGAGCAGTACTTC.